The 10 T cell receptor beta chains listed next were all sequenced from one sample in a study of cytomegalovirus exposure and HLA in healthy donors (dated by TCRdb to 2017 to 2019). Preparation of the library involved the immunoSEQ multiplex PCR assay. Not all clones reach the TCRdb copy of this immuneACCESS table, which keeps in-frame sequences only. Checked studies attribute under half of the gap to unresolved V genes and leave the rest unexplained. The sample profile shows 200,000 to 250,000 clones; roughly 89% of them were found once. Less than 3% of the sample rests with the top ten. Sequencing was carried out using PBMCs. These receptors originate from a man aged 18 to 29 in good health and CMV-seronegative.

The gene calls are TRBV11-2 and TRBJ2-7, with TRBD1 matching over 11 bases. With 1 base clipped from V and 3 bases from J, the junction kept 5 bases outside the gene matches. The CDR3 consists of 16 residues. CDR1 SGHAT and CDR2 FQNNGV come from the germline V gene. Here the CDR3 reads CASSLAAGTGGYEQYF. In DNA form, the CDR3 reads TGTGCCAGCAGCTTAGCGGCCGGGACAGGGGGCTACGAGCAGTACTTC. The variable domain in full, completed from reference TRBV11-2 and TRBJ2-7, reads EAGVAQSPRYKIIEKRQSVAFWCNPISGHATLYWYQQILGQGPKLLIQFQNNGVVDDSQLPKDRFSAERLKGVDSTLKIQPAKLEDSAVYLCASSLAAGTGGYEQYFGPGTRLTVT.

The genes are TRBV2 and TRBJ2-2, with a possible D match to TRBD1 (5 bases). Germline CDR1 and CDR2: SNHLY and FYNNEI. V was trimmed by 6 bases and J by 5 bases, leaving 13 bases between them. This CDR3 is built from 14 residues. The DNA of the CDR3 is TGTGCCAGCAGCCCGGAACAGGTGACCGGGGAGCTGTTTTTT. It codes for CASSPEQVTGELFF.

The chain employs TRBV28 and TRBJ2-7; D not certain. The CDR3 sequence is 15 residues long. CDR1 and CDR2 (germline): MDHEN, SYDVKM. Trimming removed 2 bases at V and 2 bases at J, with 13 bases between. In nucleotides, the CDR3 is TGTGCCAGCAGTTTACTTGGTCCACAAGCCTACGAGCAGTACTTC. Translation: CASSLLGPQAYEQYF.

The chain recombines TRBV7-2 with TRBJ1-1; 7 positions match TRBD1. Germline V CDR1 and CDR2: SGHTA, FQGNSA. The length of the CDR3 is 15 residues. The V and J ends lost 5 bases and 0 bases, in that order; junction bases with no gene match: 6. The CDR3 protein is CASSPATGMNTEAFF. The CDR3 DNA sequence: TGTGCCAGCAGCCCAGCGACAGGGATGAACACTGAAGCTTTCTTT.

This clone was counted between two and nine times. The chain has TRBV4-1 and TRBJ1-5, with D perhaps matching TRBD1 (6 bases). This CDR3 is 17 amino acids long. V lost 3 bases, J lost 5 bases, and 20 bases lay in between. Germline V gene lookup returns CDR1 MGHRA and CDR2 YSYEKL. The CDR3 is CASSQGMARGSYQPQHF. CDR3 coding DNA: TGCGCCAGCAGCCAGGGGATGGCCAGGGGCTCGTATCAGCCCCAGCATTTT.

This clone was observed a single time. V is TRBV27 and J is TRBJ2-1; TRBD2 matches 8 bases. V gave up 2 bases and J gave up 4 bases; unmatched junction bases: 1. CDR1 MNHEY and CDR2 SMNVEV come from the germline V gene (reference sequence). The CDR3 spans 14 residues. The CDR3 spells CASSLLAGYNEQFF. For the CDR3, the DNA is TGTGCCAGCAGTTTACTAGCGGGTTACAATGAGCAGTTCTTC.

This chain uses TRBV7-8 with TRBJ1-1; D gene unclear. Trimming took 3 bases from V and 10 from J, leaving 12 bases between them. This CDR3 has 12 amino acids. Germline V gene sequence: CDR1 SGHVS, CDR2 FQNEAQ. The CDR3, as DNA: TGTGCCAGCAGCTTCGTAAGGGAGGGAGCTTTCTTT. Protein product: CASSFVREGAFF.

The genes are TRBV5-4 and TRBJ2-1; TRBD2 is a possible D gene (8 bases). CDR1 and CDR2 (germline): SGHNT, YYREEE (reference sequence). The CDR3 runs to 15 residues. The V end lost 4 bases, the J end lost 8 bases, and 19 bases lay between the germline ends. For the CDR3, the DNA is TGTGCCAGCAGCCCTCCGGGACTAGGGGGCCATGAGCAGTTCTTC. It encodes CASSPPGLGGHEQFF. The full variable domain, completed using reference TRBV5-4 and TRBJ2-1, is ETGVTQSPTHLIKTRGQQVTLRCSSQSGHNTVSWYQQALGQGPQFIFQYYREEENGRGNFPPRFSGLQFPNYSSELNVNALELDDSALYLCASSPPGLGGHEQFFGPGTRLTVL.

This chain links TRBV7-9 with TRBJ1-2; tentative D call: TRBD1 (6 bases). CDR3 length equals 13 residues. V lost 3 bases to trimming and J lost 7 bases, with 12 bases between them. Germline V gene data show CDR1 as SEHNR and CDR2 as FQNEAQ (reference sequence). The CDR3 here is CASSFVDSGGYTF. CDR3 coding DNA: TGTGCCAGCAGCTTTGTGGACAGTGGTGGCTACACCTTC.

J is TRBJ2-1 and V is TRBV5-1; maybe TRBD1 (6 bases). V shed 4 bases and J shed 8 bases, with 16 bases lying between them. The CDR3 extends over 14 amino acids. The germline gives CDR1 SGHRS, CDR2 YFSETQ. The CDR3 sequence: CASSANHRADEQFF. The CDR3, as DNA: TGCGCCAGCAGCGCAAACCACAGGGCTGATGAGCAGTTCTTC.